This T cell receptor beta chain was documented in a study of T cell repertoires in cytomegalovirus infection. Ten or more counts support this clonotype. Its cognate antigen is unknown. Using its own MiXCR run on the reads, TCRdb lists one record per CDR3 protein. The table shows a few hundred thousand distinct CDR3 sequences, with almost 30% occurring only once. The CDR3 runs 17 residues. Germline CDR1 is SGHTA and CDR2 is FQGNSA. V shed 5 bases and J 0 bases; nucleotides not matched to a gene: 11. The rearrangement uses TRBV7-2 and TRBJ1-2; TRBD1 aligns across 8 bases. This sample comprised cultured PBMCs, obtained from culture after CMV antigen stimulation. The origin of this receptor is a human donor in good health (CMV status not recorded). Some clones in this sample may be carry-over from other donors' samples. CDR3 sequence (DNA): TGTGCCAGCAGCCCCAGGGCCGGACAGGGCTCTAACTATGGCTACACCTTC. Residues: CASSPRAGQGSNYGYTF.